This entry features one T cell receptor (beta chain) sequence. This clone appeared a few times. Its cognate antigen has yet to be identified. Base quality data are lacking; no much larger clone is found one base away. This sample was included in a study of blood T cell repertoires in COVID-19 (dated by TCRdb to the early 2020s). Describing the broader study: Collaborator samples came from the United States, Italy and Spain and covered acute and convalescent phases of COVID-19. The repertoires were released in a freely available public database meant as a resource for research on the immune response to SARS-CoV-2. The samples were drawn from two sources: the first 160 participants of the ongoing ImmuneRACE study, and 1,000 to 1,500 subjects contributed by 6 global collaborators. The prospective study material was composed of cDNA or gDNA derived from T cells, B-cell-depleted T cells, or PBMCs. Sample metadata almost always included a de-identified subject ID, COVID-19 status, age in years and sex. HLA class I and class II types, where available, came from metadata supplied by the sample provider rather than from assay-based typing. Deeply sampled blood TCRbeta repertoires from subjects exposed to, actively infected with, or recovered from COVID-19 were included in the dataset. General conclusions and limits of the study: The amount of clinical and demographic metadata varied by source and participant and was provided uncurated.

V is shortened by 1 base, J by 4 bases, and the region joining them spans 11 bases. The CDR3 spans 15 residues, from the cysteine through the phenylalanine. Only CDR3 DNA remains: 45 bases, in frame from the first base. From the germline V gene (reference sequence), CDR1 is SEHNR and CDR2 is FQNEAQ. In the prospective study, participants were roughly 18 to 100 years old, resided in 24 geographic areas of the United States, and were enrolled through a virtual design. Cohort assignment in the prospective study relied on participant-reported clinical history from a screening survey and a study questionnaire. For ImmuneRACE Cohort 3, a participant was defined as recovered based on two consecutive negative NP/OP PCR tests, clearance by a healthcare professional, or resolution of symptoms. Each participant in the prospective study had whole blood, serum and a nasopharyngeal or oropharyngeal swab collected by mobile phlebotomists. Additional blood draws and questionnaires over an approximately two-month period could optionally be provided by prospective study participants. Before DNA extraction, prospective study blood samples were shipped either frozen or at room temperature.

The immunoSEQ Assay, a bias-controlled multiplex PCR, was used to amplify TCRbeta CDR3 regions from genomic DNA. The published analysis was carried out like this. Within the assay, amplification of reference gene primers was used to estimate how many nucleated cells each sample contained. To quantify the absolute abundance of each unique TCRbeta CDR3 rearrangement, sequence reads were collapsed and filtered. For each sample, productive Simpson clonality was calculated by taking the square root of Simpson's diversity index across productive rearrangements. TCRdb mirrors the immuneACCESS table, restricted to in-frame sequences. Some clones are absent from its copies; in checked studies, under half trace to an unresolved V gene, and the reason for the others is unknown. That table is the source of V, J and clone size, and D and trimming were worked out from the DNA. The sample table shows some 140,000 clones, and roughly 80% are seen once. About 9.2% of the sample lies in the top ten.

The sequence links TRBV7-9 to TRBJ2-1, with TRBD1 as a weak D call on 5 bases. The sample taken for sequencing was PBMCs or T cells enriched from blood (not recorded which). This TCR was sampled from a man aged 50 to 59 who had recovered from COVID-19. The DNA sequence reads TGTGCCAGCAGCTTAGGCAGGGCTGGGTACAATGAGCAGTTCTTC. Translated, it reads CASSLGRAGYNEQFF.